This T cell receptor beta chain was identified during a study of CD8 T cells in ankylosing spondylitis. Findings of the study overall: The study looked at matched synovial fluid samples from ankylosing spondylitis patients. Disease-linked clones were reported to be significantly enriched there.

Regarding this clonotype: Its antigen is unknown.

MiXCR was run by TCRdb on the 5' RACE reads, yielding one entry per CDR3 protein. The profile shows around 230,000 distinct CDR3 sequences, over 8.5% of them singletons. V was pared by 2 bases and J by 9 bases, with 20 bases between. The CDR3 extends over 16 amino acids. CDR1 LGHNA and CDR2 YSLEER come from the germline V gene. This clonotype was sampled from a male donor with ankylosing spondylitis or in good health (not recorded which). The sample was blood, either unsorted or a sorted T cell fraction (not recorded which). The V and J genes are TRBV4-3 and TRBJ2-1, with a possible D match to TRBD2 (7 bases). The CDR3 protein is CASSQLRGGAVGEQFF. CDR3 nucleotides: TGCGCCAGCAGCCAACTTAGAGGGGGGGCTGTGGGTGAGCAGTTCTTC.